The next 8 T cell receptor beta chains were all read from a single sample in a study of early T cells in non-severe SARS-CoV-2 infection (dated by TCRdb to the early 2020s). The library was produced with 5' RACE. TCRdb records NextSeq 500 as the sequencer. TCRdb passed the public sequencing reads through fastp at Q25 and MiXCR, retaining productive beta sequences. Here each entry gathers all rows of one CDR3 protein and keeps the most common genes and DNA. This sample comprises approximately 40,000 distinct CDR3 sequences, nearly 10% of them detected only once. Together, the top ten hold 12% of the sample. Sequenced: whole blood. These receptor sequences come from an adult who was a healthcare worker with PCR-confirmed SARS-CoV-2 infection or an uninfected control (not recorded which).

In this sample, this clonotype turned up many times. The chain's CDR3 is CASSREPGRSSYNEQFF. CDR3 in DNA: TGCGCCAGCAGCAGAGAGCCGGGACGGAGCTCCTACAATGAGCAGTTCTTC. V gene TRBV5-1 combines with J gene TRBJ2-1, with D perhaps matching TRBD1 or TRBD2 (5 bases each). The V end was cut by 4 bases, the J end by 0 bases, with 17 bases between. The CDR3 length is 17 residues. Germline assignment: CDR1 SGHRS and CDR2 YFSETQ.

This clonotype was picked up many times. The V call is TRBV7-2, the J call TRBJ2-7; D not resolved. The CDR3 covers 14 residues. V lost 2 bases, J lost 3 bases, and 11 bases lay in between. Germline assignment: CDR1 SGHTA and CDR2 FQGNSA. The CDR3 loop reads CASSLQESYYEQYF. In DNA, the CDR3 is TGTGCCAGCAGCTTACAGGAGTCCTACTACGAGCAGTACTTC.

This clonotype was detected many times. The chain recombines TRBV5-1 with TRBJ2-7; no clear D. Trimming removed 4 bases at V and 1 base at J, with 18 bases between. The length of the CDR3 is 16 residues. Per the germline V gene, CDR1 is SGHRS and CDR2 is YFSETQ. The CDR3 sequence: CASSPISMVLSYEQYF. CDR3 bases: TGCGCCAGCAGCCCTATCTCTATGGTCCTATCCTACGAGCAGTACTTC. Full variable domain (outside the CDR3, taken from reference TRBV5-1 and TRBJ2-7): KAGVTQTPRYLIKTRGQQVTLSCSPISGHRSVSWYQQTPGQGLQFLFEYFSETQRNKGNFPGRFSGRQFSNSRSEMNVSTLELGDSALYLCASSPISMVLSYEQYFGPGTRLTVT.

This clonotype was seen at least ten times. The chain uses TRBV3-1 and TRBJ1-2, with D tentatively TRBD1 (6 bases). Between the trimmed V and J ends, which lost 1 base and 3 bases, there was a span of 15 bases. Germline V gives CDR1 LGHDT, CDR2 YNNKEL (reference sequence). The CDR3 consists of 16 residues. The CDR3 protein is CASSQVEGGVYYGYTF. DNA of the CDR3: TGTGCCAGCAGCCAAGTCGAAGGGGGAGTCTACTATGGCTACACCTTC.

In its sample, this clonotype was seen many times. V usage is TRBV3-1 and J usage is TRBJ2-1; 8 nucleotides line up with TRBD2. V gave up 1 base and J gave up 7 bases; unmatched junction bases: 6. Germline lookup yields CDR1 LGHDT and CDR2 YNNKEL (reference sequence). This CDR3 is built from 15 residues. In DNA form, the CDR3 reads TGTGCCAGCAGCCAAGTCGGGGGGGCCATGAATGAGCAGTTCTTC. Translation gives CASSQVGGAMNEQFF.

CDR3 residues: CSVRVSYNEQFF. In DNA form, the CDR3 reads TGCAGCGTTAGGGTCTCCTACAATGAGCAGTTCTTC. The rearrangement uses TRBV29-1 and TRBJ2-1, with D unresolved. This CDR3 spans 12 amino acids. V lost 5 bases and J 0 bases, leaving 5 bases between the germline ends. CDR1 is SQVTM and CDR2 is ANQGSEA in the germline V gene.

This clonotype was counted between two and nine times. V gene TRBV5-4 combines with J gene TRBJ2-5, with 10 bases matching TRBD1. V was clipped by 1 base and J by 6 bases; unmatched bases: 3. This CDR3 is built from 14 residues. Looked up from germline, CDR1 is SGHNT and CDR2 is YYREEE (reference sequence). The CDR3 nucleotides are TGTGCCAGCAGCTTGTGGACAGGGGGGAAGACCCAGTACTTC. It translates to CASSLWTGGKTQYF.

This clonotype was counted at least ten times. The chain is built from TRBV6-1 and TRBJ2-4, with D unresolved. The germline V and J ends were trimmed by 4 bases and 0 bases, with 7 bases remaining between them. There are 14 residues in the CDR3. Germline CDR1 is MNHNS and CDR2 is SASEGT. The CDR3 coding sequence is TGTGCCAGCAGTGGCAGGTTAGCCAAAAACATTCAGTACTTC. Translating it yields CASSGRLAKNIQYF.